The rows below give T cell receptor beta chains drawn from one sample of a study of T cells after yellow fever vaccination. TCRdb analysed the 5' RACE reads with MiXCR anew, one entry per CDR3 protein. The sample shows some 350,000 distinct CDR3 sequences, 4.1% of them seen only once. Sequenced material: PBMCs, taken 5 days after the yellow fever booster vaccination. The receptors originated from a man younger than 35 who received the YFV17D yellow fever vaccine. The conserved cysteine and the conserved F or W are not part of the CDR3 here.

J gene: TRBJ2-3; V gene: TRBV7-2; CDR3 protein: ASSSGNTDTQY
J gene: TRBJ1-2; V gene: TRBV4-3; CDR3 protein: ASSQGYRGLDYGYT
J gene: TRBJ1-6; V gene: TRBV27; CDR3 protein: ASSPWGPATLH
J gene: TRBJ2-5; V gene: TRBV7-2; CDR3 protein: ASSRGSQETQY
J gene: TRBJ2-2; V gene: TRBV29-1; CDR3 protein: SVEGQSTTGELF
J gene: TRBJ1-4; V gene: TRBV12-5; CDR3 protein: ASGLVRPQGMEKLF
J gene: TRBJ1-3; V gene: TRBV7-2; CDR3 protein: ASSLAVLGRSGNTIY
J gene: TRBJ2-6; V gene: TRBV15; CDR3 protein: ATSRDKAGANVLT
J gene: TRBJ2-3; V gene: TRBV5-6; CDR3 protein: ASSTVTVASGGGGTQY
J gene: TRBJ2-2; V gene: TRBV9; CDR3 protein: ASSVVGGGELF
J gene: TRBJ2-2; V gene: TRBV3-1; CDR3 protein: ASSQAQGRGTGELF
J gene: TRBJ2-2; V gene: TRBV5-1; CDR3 protein: ASGKDSVNTGELF
J gene: TRBJ1-2; V gene: TRBV6-5; CDR3 protein: ASSSRGGGYGYT
J gene: TRBJ2-7; V gene: TRBV12-3/TRBV12-4; CDR3 protein: ASQDEGYEQY
J gene: TRBJ2-1; V gene: TRBV10-2; CDR3 protein: ASSESRADRQF
J gene: TRBJ2-7; V gene: TRBV5-1; CDR3 protein: ASSPGSRGGPYEQY
J gene: TRBJ2-7; V gene: TRBV11-2; CDR3 protein: ASSSSATGLNEQY
J gene: TRBJ2-7; V gene: TRBV20-1; CDR3 protein: SASVPVAGVSYEQY
J gene: TRBJ2-7; V gene: TRBV9; CDR3 protein: ASSVEGLFYEQY
J gene: TRBJ2-4; V gene: TRBV7-8; CDR3 protein: AKTGHPKNTQY
J gene: TRBJ1-2; V gene: TRBV4-2; CDR3 protein: ASSQDLSIYGYT
J gene: TRBJ2-1; V gene: TRBV6-6; CDR3 protein: ASSYSTNYNEQF
J gene: TRBJ1-5; V gene: TRBV5-5; CDR3 protein: ASSWTGSMGNQPQH
J gene: TRBJ2-7; V gene: TRBV18; CDR3 protein: ASSRKEFKSSYEQY
J gene: TRBJ2-6; V gene: TRBV5-1; CDR3 protein: ASSLEEGANVLT
J gene: TRBJ2-6; V gene: TRBV5-6; CDR3 protein: ASSPGLSGANVLT
J gene: TRBJ2-5; V gene: TRBV7-2; CDR3 protein: ASSLEGSGGTQY
J gene: TRBJ2-1; V gene: TRBV7-2; CDR3 protein: ASTHRAEDNEQF
J gene: TRBJ2-5; V gene: TRBV2; CDR3 protein: ASSAGRAGQYSG
J gene: TRBJ2-2; V gene: TRBV19; CDR3 protein: ASSIDSGWTGELF
J gene: TRBJ1-2; V gene: TRBV12-3/TRBV12-4; CDR3 protein: ASSLETGVGYT
J gene: TRBJ1-2; V gene: TRBV6-5; CDR3 protein: ASSAAARDADYGYT
J gene: TRBJ2-3; V gene: TRBV24-1; CDR3 protein: ATRGAHTQY
J gene: TRBJ2-1; V gene: TRBV3-1; CDR3 protein: ASSQVEGNEQF
J gene: TRBJ2-5; V gene: TRBV7-2; CDR3 protein: ASSLTGMGWETQY
J gene: TRBJ1-2; V gene: TRBV11-2; CDR3 protein: ASRPRWTVFYGYT
J gene: TRBJ2-5; V gene: TRBV6-5; CDR3 protein: ASSYGPRGPETQY
J gene: TRBJ2-7; V gene: TRBV9; CDR3 protein: ASSEVATGGMGEQY
J gene: TRBJ1-2; V gene: TRBV10-3; CDR3 protein: AISDGNYGYT
J gene: TRBJ2-7; V gene: TRBV30; CDR3 protein: AWSQGPGASY
J gene: TRBJ1-5; V gene: TRBV19; CDR3 protein: ASSIVGEHRPQH
J gene: TRBJ2-2; V gene: TRBV5-1; CDR3 protein: ASRTGEMGELF
J gene: TRBJ2-1; V gene: TRBV7-2; CDR3 protein: ASSHKGTLGSSYNEQF
J gene: TRBJ2-3; V gene: TRBV7-2; CDR3 protein: ASSPRRGRSTDTQY
J gene: TRBJ2-3; V gene: TRBV4-3; CDR3 protein: ASSPYIGTGTDTQY
J gene: TRBJ1-1; V gene: TRBV3-1; CDR3 protein: ASSLLRTEAF
J gene: TRBJ2-2; V gene: TRBV9; CDR3 protein: ASSVGPPPGELF
J gene: TRBJ2-7; V gene: TRBV5-5; CDR3 protein: ASSFTQGISYEQY
J gene: TRBJ1-6; V gene: TRBV24-1; CDR3 protein: ATSDLASLNSPLH
J gene: TRBJ1-1; V gene: TRBV5-1; CDR3 protein: ASSLGQGGEAF
J gene: TRBJ2-5; V gene: TRBV7-8; CDR3 protein: ASSSGSRETQY
J gene: TRBJ2-1; V gene: TRBV4-2; CDR3 protein: ASSQGQDRPGNEQF
J gene: TRBJ2-7; V gene: TRBV29-1; CDR3 protein: SVEDGGEQY
J gene: TRBJ2-3; V gene: TRBV5-4; CDR3 protein: ASSLGRGGDSDTQY
J gene: TRBJ2-3; V gene: TRBV7-2; CDR3 protein: ASSPSGGFRNTQY